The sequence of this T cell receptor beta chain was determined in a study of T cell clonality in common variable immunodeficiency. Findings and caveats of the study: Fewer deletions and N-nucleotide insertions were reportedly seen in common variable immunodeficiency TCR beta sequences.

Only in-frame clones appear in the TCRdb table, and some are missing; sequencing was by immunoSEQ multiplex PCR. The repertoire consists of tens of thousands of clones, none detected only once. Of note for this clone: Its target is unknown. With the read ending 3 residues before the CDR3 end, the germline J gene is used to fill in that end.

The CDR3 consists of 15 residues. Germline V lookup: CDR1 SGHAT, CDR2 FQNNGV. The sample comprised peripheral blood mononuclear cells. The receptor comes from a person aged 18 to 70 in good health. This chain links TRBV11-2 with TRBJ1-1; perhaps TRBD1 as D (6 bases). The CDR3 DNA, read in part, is TGTGCCAGCAGCGCTTCAGGGGATCCCCCCTTAGCC. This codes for CASSASGDPPLA. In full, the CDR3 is CASSASGDPPLAAFF. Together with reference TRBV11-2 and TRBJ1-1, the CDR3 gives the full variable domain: EAGVAQSPRYKIIEKRQSVAFWCNPISGHATLYWYQQILGQGPKLLIQFQNNGVVDDSQLPKDRFSAERLKGVDSTLKIQPAKLEDSAVYLCASSASGDPPLAAFFGQGTRLTVV.